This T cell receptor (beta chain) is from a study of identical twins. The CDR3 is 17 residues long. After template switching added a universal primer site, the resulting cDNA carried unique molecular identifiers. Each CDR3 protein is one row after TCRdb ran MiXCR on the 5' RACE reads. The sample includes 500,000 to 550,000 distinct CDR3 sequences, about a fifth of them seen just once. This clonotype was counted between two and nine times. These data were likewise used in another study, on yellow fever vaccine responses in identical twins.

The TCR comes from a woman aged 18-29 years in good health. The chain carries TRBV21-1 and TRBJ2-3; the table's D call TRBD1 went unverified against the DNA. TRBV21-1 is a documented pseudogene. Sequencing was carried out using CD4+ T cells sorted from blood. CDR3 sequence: CASSNPEQDSFTDTQYF. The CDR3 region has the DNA TGTGCCAGCAGCAATCCCGAGCAGGACTCTTTCACAGATACGCAGTATTTT.